These 19 T cell receptor beta chains came from one sample sequenced in a study of T cell repertoires in cytomegalovirus infection. MiXCR, applied by TCRdb to the reads, yields one record per CDR3 protein. The sample lists 80,000 to 130,000 distinct CDR3 sequences; less than 25% were seen once. Sample: CD8+ T cells from PBMCs. These receptors all stem from a human donor in good health (CMV status not recorded). Some clones in this sample may be carry-over from other donors' samples.

This clonotype was observed a few times. The chain uses TRBV2 and TRBJ2-5, with 11 bases matching TRBD2. V lost 1 base and J lost 5; bases outside the gene matches: 9. This CDR3 spans 17 amino acids. Per the germline V gene, CDR1 is SNHLY and CDR2 is FYNNEI. The DNA of the CDR3 is TGTGCCAGCAGTGAAGTTGCACTAGCGGGAGTGGAGGAGACCCAGTACTTC. Its protein product is CASSEVALAGVEETQYF.

V gene TRBV28 combines with J gene TRBJ2-7; a possible D gene is TRBD2 (5 bases). This CDR3 spans 17 amino acids. Deletions cut 3 bases from V and 0 bases from J, with 18 bases between. The germline V gene encodes CDR1 MDHEN and CDR2 SYDVKM. The chain's CDR3 is CASSFSLSVASSYEQYF. The CDR3 nucleotides read TGTGCCAGCAGTTTCTCTCTTAGCGTTGCGAGCTCCTACGAGCAGTACTTC.

This clonotype turned up a few times. V usage is TRBV4-3 and J usage is TRBJ2-7; 9 nucleotides line up with TRBD1. The CDR3 consists of 14 residues. V dropped 4 bases and J dropped 4; count of bases not matched to a gene: 5. Germline values: CDR1 LGHNA, CDR2 YSLEER. The CDR3 is CASSRGTGRYEQYF. CDR3 DNA sequence: TGCGCCAGCAGCCGAGGGACAGGGCGATACGAGCAGTACTTC.

This chain joins TRBV14 and TRBJ2-1, with TRBD2 identical over 11 bases. The junction had 6 bases not matched to a gene; V was cut back by 2 bases and J by 3 bases. The CDR3 spans 17 residues. Germline V gene lookup returns CDR1 SGHDN and CDR2 FVKESK. The CDR3, as DNA: TGTGCCAGCAGCCAACTGACTAGCGGGACCCGCTACAATGAGCAGTTCTTC. It translates to CASSQLTSGTRYNEQFF.

J is TRBJ2-1 and V is TRBV4-3; D is unclear. CDR3 length: 16 amino acids. Germline V gives CDR1 LGHNA, CDR2 YSLEER. V lost 0 bases to trimming and J lost 7 bases, with 16 bases between them. This CDR3 reads CASSQDFSRRPNEQFF. The CDR3 region has the DNA TGCGCCAGCAGCCAAGATTTCTCCCGGCGGCCTAATGAGCAGTTCTTC.

This clonotype was counted only a few times. This chain uses TRBV7-6 with TRBJ2-7, with TRBD1 matching 8 bases. V lost 5 bases, J lost 5 bases, and 5 bases stayed unmatched. This CDR3 comprises 13 residues. Looked up from germline, CDR1 is SGHVS and CDR2 is FNYEAQ. The CDR3 nucleotides are TGTGCCAGCAGCCCCAGGGGGCAGGACGAGCAGTACTTC. This sequence encodes CASSPRGQDEQYF.

The genes are TRBV4-3 and TRBJ1-2; D unresolved. Per germline, CDR1 LGHNA and CDR2 YSLEER. Between the trimmed V and J ends, which lost 3 bases and 8 bases, there was a span of 10 bases. This CDR3 has 12 residues. DNA of the CDR3: TGCGCCAGCAGCCACCAAGCGTTAGGCTACACCTTC. This translates into CASSHQALGYTF.

The V call is TRBV7-2, the J call TRBJ2-1; D might be TRBD1 or TRBD2, each matching 5 bases. V lost 7 bases and J lost 6, with 13 bases in between. Germline CDR1 is SGHTA and CDR2 is FQGNSA. CDR3 length: 13 amino acids. CDR3 amino acids: CASTQGGPNEQFF. Here the CDR3 DNA reads TGTGCCAGCACCCAGGGCGGGCCCAATGAGCAGTTCTTC.

This clonotype appeared a single time. This chain joins TRBV5-5 and TRBJ2-1; D possibly matches TRBD1 or TRBD2 (6 bases each). This CDR3 is 17 amino acids long. Germline assignment: CDR1 SGHKS and CDR2 YYEKEE (reference sequence). The ends were cut back, 4 bases at V and 0 bases at J, with 17 bases in the middle. CDR3 coding DNA: TGTGCCAGCAGCGGGGGGCTAATCACTAGCTCCTACAATGAGCAGTTCTTC. Its protein product is CASSGGLITSSYNEQFF. Using reference TRBV5-5 and TRBJ2-1 for the parts outside the CDR3, the full variable domain is DAGVTQSPTHLIKTRGQQVTLRCSPISGHKSVSWYQQVLGQGPQFIFQYYEKEERGRGNFPDRFSARQFPNYSSELNVNALLLGDSALYLCASSGGLITSSYNEQFFGPGTRLTVL.

The chain links TRBV28 to TRBJ1-4, with a tentative D call TRBD1 (5 bases). V was trimmed by 4 bases and J by 5 bases, leaving 17 bases between them. Germline CDR1 MDHEN, CDR2 SYDVKM. This CDR3 is built from 16 residues. The CDR3 sequence: CASSSVAGTENEKLFF. The CDR3 DNA sequence: TGTGCCAGCAGTTCGGTCGCCGGGACGGAAAATGAAAAACTGTTTTTT.

The V and J genes are TRBV28 and TRBJ1-5; 7 bases match TRBD1. V dropped 2 bases and J dropped 4; count of bases not matched to a gene: 5. The CDR3 sequence is 15 residues long. CDR1 and CDR2 from the germline V gene are MDHEN and SYDVKM. The CDR3: CASSLGQEGNQPQHF. The CDR3 bases are TGTGCCAGCAGTTTAGGACAGGAAGGGAATCAGCCCCAGCATTTT.

This clonotype has ten or more counts. V is TRBV28 and J is TRBJ2-1, with D unclear. The CDR3 runs 12 residues. V dropped 3 bases and J dropped 6 bases, with 6 bases sitting between them. The germline CDR1 and CDR2 sequences are MDHEN and SYDVKM. CDR3 coding DNA: TGTGCCAGCAGTTTTTCTGCCAATGAGCAGTTCTTC. It translates to CASSFSANEQFF.

This clonotype was observed a handful of times. J is TRBJ1-2 and V is TRBV7-9; 7 bases are shared with TRBD1. The junction had 7 bases not matched to a gene; V was cut back by 6 bases and J by 6 bases. This CDR3 is built from 13 residues. Germline lookup yields CDR1 SEHNR and CDR2 FQNEAQ (reference sequence). This CDR3 is CASRPTGEDGYTF. Written as DNA, the CDR3 is TGTGCCAGCAGGCCCACAGGGGAAGATGGCTACACCTTC.

V usage is TRBV7-9 and J usage is TRBJ2-3, with TRBD2 identical over 7 bases. Germline V CDR1 and CDR2: SEHNR, FQNEAQ (reference sequence). The CDR3 runs 16 residues. Losses at the gene ends were 1 base for V and 3 bases for J; bases not matched to a gene: 7. The CDR3 bases are TGTGCCAGCAGCTTAGTTGCGGGAGTGGGAACAGATACGCAGTATTTT. It is translated as CASSLVAGVGTDTQYF.

Ten or more counts support this clonotype. The chain links TRBV7-8 to TRBJ1-2, with 11 nucleotides matching TRBD1. This CDR3 has 16 amino acids. V shed 4 bases and J 10 bases; nucleotides not matched to a gene: 14. Germline assignment: CDR1 SGHVS and CDR2 FQNEAQ. The CDR3 reads CASSSPSGQGAPSYTF. DNA of the CDR3: TGTGCCAGCAGCTCCCCTTCCGGACAGGGGGCGCCTTCCTACACCTTC.

This clonotype was counted many times. This sequence joins TRBV7-9 and TRBJ2-7; D gene uncertain. Germline V gene data show CDR1 as SEHNR and CDR2 as FQNEAQ (reference sequence). The CDR3 contains 15 residues. Trimming left V 5 bases short and J 0 bases short, with 14 bases between. CDR3: CASSPEQRRSYEQYF. The CDR3 DNA is TGTGCCAGCAGCCCCGAACAGCGTCGCTCCTACGAGCAGTACTTC.

The CDR3 here is CASSPRPPRTDTQYF. CDR3 in DNA: TGTGCCAGCAGCCCGCGCCCTCCACGCACAGATACGCAGTATTTT. This chain connects TRBV7-6 to TRBJ2-3; D is unclear. The germline V gene has CDR1 SGHVS and CDR2 FNYEAQ. The CDR3 length is 15 residues. V dropped 5 bases and J dropped 1 base, with 13 bases sitting between them.

The rearrangement uses TRBV12-3 or TRBV12-4 and TRBJ1-4; unclear D gene. Trimming removed 1 base at V and 7 bases at J, with 4 bases between. The length of the CDR3 is 12 residues. The CDR3 coding sequence is TGTGCCAGCAGTTTAGGGACTGAAAAACTGTTTTTT. This codes for CASSLGTEKLFF.

The table lists this clonotype with a few counts. CDR3 sequence: CASESRQGDEQYF. The CDR3 DNA reads as TGTGCCAGTGAGAGCAGGCAGGGAGACGAGCAGTACTTC. V is TRBV19 and J is TRBJ2-7, with D perhaps assigned TRBD1 or TRBD2 (5 bases each). CDR3 size: 13 residues. Between the trimmed V and J ends, which lost 8 bases and 5 bases, there was a span of 16 bases. Germline CDR1 is LNHDA and CDR2 is SQIVND (reference sequence).